The rows below give T cell receptor beta chains drawn from one sample of a study of shared clonotypes between healthy human individuals. Assay used: immunoSEQ multiplex PCR; TCRdb lists only in-frame clones, some missing. This table holds roughly 1 million clones, about three quarters found once. Sequenced sample: memory CD4+ T cells sorted from blood. Receptors originate from a man younger than 35 in good health. Both conserved end residues are part of each CDR3. D genes are given only for firm matches. Size is omitted from some rows. Given values are once, few, many or a class for expanded clones.

J gene: TRBJ2-5; D gene: NA; clone size: many; V gene: TRBV7-9; CDR3 DNA: TGTGCCAGCAGCCGAGTAGAACAGCGAGAGACCCAGTACTTC; CDR3 protein: CASSRVEQRETQYF
J gene: TRBJ2-1; D gene: NA; clone size: NA; V gene: TRBV30; CDR3 DNA: TGTGCCTGGAGATTCCCCTTGGGCAGGACAACCTACAATGAGCAGTTCTTC; CDR3 protein: CAWRFPLGRTTYNEQFF
J gene: TRBJ1-5; D gene: NA; clone size: NA; V gene: TRBV30; CDR3 DNA: TGTGCCTGGAGTGCTCCAGGGACCCGTCAGCCCCAGCATTTT; CDR3 protein: CAWSAPGTRQPQHF
J gene: TRBJ2-1; D gene: TRBD2; clone size: NA; V gene: TRBV5-4; CDR3 DNA: TGTGCCAGCAGCTTCACTAGCGGGGGAGAGAATGAGCAGTTCTTC; CDR3 protein: CASSFTSGGENEQFF
J gene: TRBJ2-2; D gene: NA; clone size: few; V gene: TRBV30; CDR3 DNA: TGTGCCTGGATCGAGAGGAACACCGGGGAGCTGTTTTTT; CDR3 protein: CAWIERNTGELFF
J gene: TRBJ2-7; D gene: NA; clone size: NA; V gene: TRBV7-9; CDR3 DNA: TGTGCCAGCAGCCCCGGGCAGGGGAAGCAGTACTTC; CDR3 protein: CASSPGQGKQYF
J gene: TRBJ1-1; D gene: NA; clone size: NA; V gene: TRBV29-1; CDR3 DNA: TGCAGCGTTGAACGTATGAACACTGAAGCTTTCTTT; CDR3 protein: CSVERMNTEAFF
J gene: TRBJ1-6; D gene: NA; clone size: NA; V gene: TRBV11-2; CDR3 DNA: TGTGCCAGCAGCTTCAGTACAGCTAATTCACCCCTCCACTTT; CDR3 protein: CASSFSTANSPLHF
J gene: TRBJ2-3; D gene: NA; clone size: NA; V gene: TRBV27; CDR3 DNA: TGTGCCAGCAGTGCCCGGGGCGACCGCACAGATACGCAGTATTTT; CDR3 protein: CASSARGDRTDTQYF
J gene: TRBJ1-5; D gene: NA; clone size: NA; V gene: TRBV19; CDR3 DNA: TGTGCCAGTAGTGCCCGAATAACGGCCCAGCATTTT; CDR3 protein: CASSARITAQHF
J gene: TRBJ1-1; D gene: TRBD1; clone size: NA; V gene: TRBV10-3; CDR3 DNA: TGTGCCATCAGTGGAGGACAGGGGGTGGGCACTGAAGCTTTCTTT; CDR3 protein: CAISGGQGVGTEAFF
J gene: TRBJ1-2; D gene: NA; clone size: NA; V gene: TRBV30; CDR3 DNA: TGTGCCTGGAGTGTACCTAGGCCCCCCTATGGCTACACCTTC; CDR3 protein: CAWSVPRPPYGYTF
J gene: TRBJ1-5; D gene: NA; clone size: NA; V gene: TRBV15; CDR3 DNA: TGTGCCACCAGCACAGGATCCAATCAGCCCCAGCATTTT; CDR3 protein: CATSTGSNQPQHF
J gene: TRBJ1-6; D gene: NA; clone size: NA; V gene: TRBV5-1; CDR3 DNA: TGCGCCAGCAGCTTCGGGGGCGGCTCCTATAATTCACCCCTCCACTTT; CDR3 protein: CASSFGGGSYNSPLHF
J gene: TRBJ2-7; D gene: NA; clone size: NA; V gene: TRBV7-8; CDR3 DNA: TGTGCCAGCAGTCTCGACATTACCTACGAGCAGTACTTC; CDR3 protein: CASSLDITYEQYF
J gene: TRBJ2-6; D gene: NA; clone size: few; V gene: TRBV4-1; CDR3 DNA: TGCGCCAGCAGCCAAGGGACAGCCGGGGCCAACGTCCTGACTTTC; CDR3 protein: CASSQGTAGANVLTF
J gene: TRBJ2-1; D gene: TRBD2; clone size: many; V gene: TRBV19; CDR3 DNA: TGTGCCAGCCAAAAGCGGGAGATGATAAACAATGAGCAGTTCTTC; CDR3 protein: CASQKREMINNEQFF
J gene: TRBJ2-5; D gene: NA; clone size: NA; V gene: TRBV6-1; CDR3 DNA: TGTGCCAGCAGTGAAGGACCGGGACTCAGGGAGTGGGAGACCCAGTACTTC; CDR3 protein: CASSEGPGLREWETQYF
J gene: TRBJ1-5; D gene: NA; clone size: NA; V gene: TRBV7-8; CDR3 DNA: TGTGCCAGCAGCTCCCAAAAGGTAATCGGCGTCCAGCCCCAGCATTTT; CDR3 protein: CASSSQKVIGVQPQHF
J gene: TRBJ1-2; D gene: TRBD1; clone size: NA; V gene: TRBV5-4; CDR3 DNA: TGTGCCAGCAGCCCGGGGGGACAGGGGACGGCTGGGTATGGCTACACCTTC; CDR3 protein: CASSPGGQGTAGYGYTF
J gene: TRBJ2-7; D gene: TRBD2; clone size: NA; V gene: TRBV11-2; CDR3 DNA: TGTGCCAGCAGACGCACGGGGGGATACGAGCAGTACTTC; CDR3 protein: CASRRTGGYEQYF
J gene: TRBJ2-1; D gene: TRBD1; clone size: NA; V gene: TRBV29-1; CDR3 DNA: TGCAGCGCCGACACAGGGGCCTACAATGAGCAGTTCTTC; CDR3 protein: CSADTGAYNEQFF
J gene: TRBJ2-2; D gene: TRBD1; clone size: NA; V gene: TRBV10-1; CDR3 DNA: TGCGCCAGCAGTGAGCGGACAGGGACCGGGGAGCTGTTTTTT; CDR3 protein: CASSERTGTGELFF
J gene: TRBJ1-2; D gene: NA; clone size: NA; V gene: TRBV19; CDR3 DNA: TGTGCCAGTAGCCAAGGGACTAACTATGGCTACACCTTC; CDR3 protein: CASSQGTNYGYTF
J gene: TRBJ2-3; D gene: NA; clone size: NA; V gene: TRBV28; CDR3 DNA: TGTGCCAGCAGGGCCCTCAGGAGAGATACGCAGTATTTT; CDR3 protein: CASRALRRDTQYF
J gene: TRBJ1-3; D gene: TRBD1; clone size: NA; V gene: TRBV5-1; CDR3 DNA: TGCGCCAGCAGTCTTACAGGGGAGAGGACAAACACCATATATTTT; CDR3 protein: CASSLTGERTNTIYF
J gene: TRBJ2-3; D gene: TRBD2; clone size: NA; V gene: TRBV7-2; CDR3 DNA: TGTGCCAGCAGCCCCGGACTAGCGGAAGGGCATACGCAGTATTTT; CDR3 protein: CASSPGLAEGHTQYF
J gene: TRBJ1-2; D gene: NA; clone size: few; V gene: TRBV28; CDR3 DNA: TGTGCCAGCACTCGAAACTATGGCTACACCTTC; CDR3 protein: CASTRNYGYTF
J gene: TRBJ2-7; D gene: NA; clone size: few; V gene: TRBV7-8; CDR3 DNA: TGTGCCAGCAGCTTAGGGACTTACTCCTACGAGCAGTACTTC; CDR3 protein: CASSLGTYSYEQYF
J gene: TRBJ2-1; D gene: NA; clone size: NA; V gene: TRBV5-6; CDR3 DNA: TGTGCCAGCAGCTTGGTAGGGGGTGGCTCCTACAATGAGCAGTTCTTC; CDR3 protein: CASSLVGGGSYNEQFF
J gene: TRBJ2-5; D gene: TRBD2; clone size: once; V gene: TRBV2; CDR3 DNA: TGTGCCAGCAGTGATGGTGAACTAGCGGGGCAGACCCAGTACTTC; CDR3 protein: CASSDGELAGQTQYF
J gene: TRBJ2-3; D gene: NA; clone size: NA; V gene: TRBV15; CDR3 DNA: TGTGCCACCAGCAAAGAGCCAGGGGCTACCGCCTCCATTCGCACAGATACGCAGTATTTT; CDR3 protein: CATSKEPGATASIRTDTQYF
J gene: TRBJ1-2; D gene: TRBD1; clone size: few; V gene: TRBV18; CDR3 DNA: TGTGCCAGCTCACAAGGACAGGACTATGGCTACACCTTC; CDR3 protein: CASSQGQDYGYTF
J gene: TRBJ2-5; D gene: NA; clone size: once; V gene: TRBV4-3; CDR3 DNA: TGCGCCAGCAGCCAATCCCCGGGATTGGCCCAGTACTTC; CDR3 protein: CASSQSPGLAQYF
J gene: TRBJ2-7; D gene: TRBD1; clone size: NA; V gene: TRBV7-2; CDR3 DNA: TGTGCCAGCAGGCCCCAGGGGGCCGTGGGAGAGGAGCAGTACTTC; CDR3 protein: CASRPQGAVGEEQYF
J gene: TRBJ1-5; D gene: NA; clone size: NA; V gene: TRBV6-1; CDR3 DNA: TGTGCCAGCAGTGGAATTACAGGGAAGGGTCAGCCCCAGCATTTT; CDR3 protein: CASSGITGKGQPQHF
J gene: TRBJ2-1; D gene: NA; clone size: NA; V gene: TRBV30; CDR3 DNA: TGTGCCTGGAAACCTACCCCAAGGGCTGAGCAGTTCTTC; CDR3 protein: CAWKPTPRAEQFF
J gene: TRBJ1-4; D gene: NA; clone size: NA; V gene: TRBV30; CDR3 DNA: TGTGCCTGGAGTGTTGGAGGGACCGGTGGAGAAAAACTGTTTTTT; CDR3 protein: CAWSVGGTGGEKLFF
J gene: TRBJ2-3; D gene: NA; clone size: NA; V gene: TRBV2; CDR3 DNA: TGTGCCATCCCAACGGCTAGTGGGGGCACAGATACGCAGTATTTT; CDR3 protein: CAIPTASGGTDTQYF
J gene: TRBJ2-3; D gene: TRBD2; clone size: NA; V gene: TRBV14; CDR3 DNA: TGTGCCAGCAGCCGGGGACTAGCGGGCACAGATACGCAGTATTTT; CDR3 protein: CASSRGLAGTDTQYF
J gene: TRBJ1-2; D gene: NA; clone size: NA; V gene: TRBV7-9; CDR3 DNA: TGTGCCAGCAGCTTAGCATCAGGACAAGAGATAGGCTACACCTTC; CDR3 protein: CASSLASGQEIGYTF
J gene: TRBJ1-1; D gene: NA; clone size: NA; V gene: TRBV5-1; CDR3 DNA: TGCGCCAGCAGCTTTAATTCAGGGAAGAAAACTGAAGCTTTCTTT; CDR3 protein: CASSFNSGKKTEAFF
J gene: TRBJ1-1; D gene: NA; clone size: NA; V gene: TRBV10-3; CDR3 DNA: TGTGCCATCAGTGAGTCGGGGGTAGAGAGAGCTTTCTTT; CDR3 protein: CAISESGVERAFF
J gene: TRBJ1-3; D gene: NA; clone size: NA; V gene: TRBV30; CDR3 DNA: TGTGCCTGGAGTGTGGGCAGGGCCTCTGGAAACACCATATATTTT; CDR3 protein: CAWSVGRASGNTIYF
J gene: TRBJ1-2; D gene: NA; clone size: few; V gene: TRBV5-6; CDR3 DNA: TGTGCCAGCAGCCTACGAGGAGGGTCAAACTATGGCTACACCTTC; CDR3 protein: CASSLRGGSNYGYTF
J gene: TRBJ1-3; D gene: NA; clone size: NA; V gene: TRBV7-2; CDR3 DNA: TGTGCCAGCAGCACTAGAAACACCATATATTTT; CDR3 protein: CASSTRNTIYF